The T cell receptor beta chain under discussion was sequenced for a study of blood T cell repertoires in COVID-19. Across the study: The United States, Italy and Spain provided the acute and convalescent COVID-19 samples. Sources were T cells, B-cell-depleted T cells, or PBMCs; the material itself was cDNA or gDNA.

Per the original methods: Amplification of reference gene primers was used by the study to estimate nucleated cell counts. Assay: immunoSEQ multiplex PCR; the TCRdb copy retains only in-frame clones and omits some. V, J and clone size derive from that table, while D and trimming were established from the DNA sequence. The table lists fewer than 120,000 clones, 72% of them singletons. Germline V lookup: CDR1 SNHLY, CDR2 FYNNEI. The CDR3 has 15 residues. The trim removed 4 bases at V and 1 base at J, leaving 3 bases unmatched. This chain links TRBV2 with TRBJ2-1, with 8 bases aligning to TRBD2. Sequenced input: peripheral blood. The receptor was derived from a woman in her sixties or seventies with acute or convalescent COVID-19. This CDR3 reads CASSVIAGSYNEQFF. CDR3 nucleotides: TGTGCCAGCAGTGTGATAGCGGGGTCCTACAATGAGCAGTTCTTC. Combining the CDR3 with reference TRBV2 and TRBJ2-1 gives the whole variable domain EPEVTQTPSHQVTQMGQEVILRCVPISNHLYFYWYRQILGQKVEFLVSFYNNEISEKSEIFDDQFSVERPDGSNFTLKIRSTKLEDSAMYFCASSVIAGSYNEQFFGPGTRLTVL.